The TCR beta chain described here comes from a study of T cell changes during pregnancy in multiple sclerosis. TCRdb's copy holds only in-frame clones and misses some; the assay was immunoSEQ multiplex PCR. The sample lists 110,000 or so clones, approximately 95% seen once, with 6.2% in the top ten. Looked up from germline, CDR1 is LGHNA and CDR2 is YNFKEQ. The CDR3 length is 14 residues. With V trimmed by 0 bases and J by 5 bases, 3 bases remained unmatched. The sequence derives from a female donor with multiple sclerosis, enrolled in a pregnancy study. The material sequenced was peripheral blood, taken before pregnancy. The chain has TRBV4-2 and TRBJ2-5, with 7 positions matching TRBD1. This CDR3 reads CASSQDQGVETQYF. The CDR3, as DNA: TGTGCCAGCAGCCAAGACCAGGGGGTTGAGACCCAGTACTTC.